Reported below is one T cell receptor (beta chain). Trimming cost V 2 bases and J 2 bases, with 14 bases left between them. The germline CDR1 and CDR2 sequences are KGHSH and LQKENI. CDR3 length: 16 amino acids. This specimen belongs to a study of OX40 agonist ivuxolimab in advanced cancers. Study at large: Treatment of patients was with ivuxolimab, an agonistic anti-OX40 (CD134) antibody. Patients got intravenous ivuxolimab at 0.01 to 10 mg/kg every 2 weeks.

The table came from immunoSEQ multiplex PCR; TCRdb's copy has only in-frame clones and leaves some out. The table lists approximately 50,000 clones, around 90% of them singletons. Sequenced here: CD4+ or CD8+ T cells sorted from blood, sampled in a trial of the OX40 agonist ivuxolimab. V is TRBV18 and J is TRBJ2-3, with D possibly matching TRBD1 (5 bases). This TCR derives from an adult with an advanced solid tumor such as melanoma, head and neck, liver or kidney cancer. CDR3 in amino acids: CASSPEDTLITDTQYF. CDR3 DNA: TGTGCCAGCTCACCAGAGGACACTCTAATCACAGATACGCAGTATTTT. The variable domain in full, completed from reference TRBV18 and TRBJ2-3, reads NAGVMQNPRHLVRRRGQEARLRCSPMKGHSHVYWYRQLPEEGLKFMVYLQKENIIDESGMPKERFSAEFPKEGPSILRIQQVVRGDSAAYFCASSPEDTLITDTQYFGPGTRLTVL.